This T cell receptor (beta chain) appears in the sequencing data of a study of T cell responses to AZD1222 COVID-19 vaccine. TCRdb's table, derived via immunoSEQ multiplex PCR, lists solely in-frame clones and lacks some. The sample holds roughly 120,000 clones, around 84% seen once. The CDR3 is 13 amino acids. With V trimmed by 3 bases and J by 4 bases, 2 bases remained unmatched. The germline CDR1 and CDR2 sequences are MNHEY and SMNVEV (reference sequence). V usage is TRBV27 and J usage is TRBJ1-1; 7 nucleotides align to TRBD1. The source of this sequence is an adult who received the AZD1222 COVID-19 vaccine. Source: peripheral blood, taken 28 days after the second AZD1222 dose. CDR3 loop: CASSLRTGTEAFF. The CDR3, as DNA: TGTGCCAGCAGTTTGCGGACAGGCACTGAAGCTTTCTTT.